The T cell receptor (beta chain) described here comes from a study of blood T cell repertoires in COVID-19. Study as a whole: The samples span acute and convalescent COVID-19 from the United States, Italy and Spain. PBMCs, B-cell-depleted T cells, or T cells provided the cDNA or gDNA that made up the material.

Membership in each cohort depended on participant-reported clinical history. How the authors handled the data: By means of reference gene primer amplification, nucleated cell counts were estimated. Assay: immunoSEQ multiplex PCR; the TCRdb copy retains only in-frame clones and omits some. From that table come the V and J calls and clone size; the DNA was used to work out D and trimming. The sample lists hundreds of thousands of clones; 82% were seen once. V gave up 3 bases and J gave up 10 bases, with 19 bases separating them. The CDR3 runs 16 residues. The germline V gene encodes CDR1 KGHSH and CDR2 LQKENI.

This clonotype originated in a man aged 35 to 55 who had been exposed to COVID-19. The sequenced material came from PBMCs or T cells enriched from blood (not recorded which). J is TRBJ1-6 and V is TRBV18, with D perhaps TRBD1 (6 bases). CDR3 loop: CASSPASSGGASPLHF. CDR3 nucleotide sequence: TGTGCCAGCTCACCGGCCAGTTCGGGGGGCGCGTCACCCCTCCACTTT.